What follows are 22 T cell receptor beta chains derived from one specimen sequenced in a study of response to subunit inactivated influenza vaccine. TCRdb processed the RT-PCR reads anew with MiXCR; each CDR3 protein has one entry. The repertoire holds roughly 550,000 distinct CDR3 sequences, roughly 25% seen once, with approximately 3% in the top ten. These data were also filed under a second study, of T cells expressing NK-cell markers. Per that paper: A 5'RACE template switching approach incorporating UMIs was used to make TCR beta cDNA.

Sequenced here: CD4+ T cells sorted from PBMCs, sampled 12 days after vaccination. The receptor source for this set is a man over 45 who received an inactivated influenza vaccine.

This clonotype was seen a handful of times. V is TRBV12-3 or TRBV12-4 and J is TRBJ1-1; the D gene is possibly TRBD1 (6 bases). The CDR3 sequence is 15 residues long. Trimming took 6 bases from V and 4 from J, leaving 18 bases between them. CDR3 nucleotides: TGTGCCAGCAGCCCCTATGGGGGGCGCGGCACTGAAGCTTTCTTT. It specifies CASSPYGGRGTEAFF.

This chain links TRBV20-1 with TRBJ2-1; D not certain. The CDR3 is 14 residues long. Germline-derived CDR1 and CDR2 are DFQATT and SNEGSKA (reference sequence). V gave up 7 bases and J gave up 0 bases, with 13 bases separating them. The CDR3 coding sequence is TGCAGTGTTGAGCGCCCAAGCTCCTACAATGAGCAGTTCTTC. Amino acids: CSVERPSSYNEQFF.

A few counts support this clonotype. This rearrangement joins TRBV27 to TRBJ1-2, with unresolved D. The CDR3 is made up of 16 amino acids. Trimming removed 0 bases at V and 1 base at J, with 12 bases between. Germline V gene sequence: CDR1 MNHEY, CDR2 SMNVEV (reference sequence). The CDR3 region is CASSLSGNTNNYGYTF. CDR3 DNA sequence: TGTGCCAGCAGTTTATCGGGGAACACAAATAACTATGGCTACACCTTC.

The V call is TRBV10-3, the J call TRBJ2-1; D ambiguous. With 10 bases removed from V and 6 bases from J, the gap between germline ends came to 13 bases. This CDR3 has 12 residues. The germline V gene has CDR1 ENHRY and CDR2 SYGVKD. The DNA of the CDR3 is TGTGCCAGCACGGTACAGTCCAATGAGCAGTTCTTC. It is translated as CASTVQSNEQFF.

The genes are TRBV7-2 and TRBJ2-7, with 7 bases lining up with TRBD1. V was clipped by 5 bases and J by 1 base; unmatched bases: 8. The CDR3 has 15 residues. Germline assignment: CDR1 SGHTA and CDR2 FQGNSA. For the CDR3, the DNA is TGTGCCAGCAGCCCCCGGGACAGAACTTCCTACGAGCAGTACTTC. This codes for CASSPRDRTSYEQYF.

This clonotype was observed a handful of times. V and J are TRBV3-1 and TRBJ2-3, with D tentatively TRBD2 (5 bases). V gave up 4 bases and J gave up 1 base, with 15 bases separating them. Germline CDR1 reads LGHDT; CDR2 reads YNNKEL (reference sequence). The CDR3 loop spans 16 amino acids. CDR3 amino acids: CASSRRAVGRTDTQYF. The CDR3 DNA follows: TGTGCCAGCAGCCGACGAGCGGTGGGCCGCACAGATACGCAGTATTTT.

In DNA form, the CDR3 reads TGCAGCGTTGACGGCCCAGAGACCCAGTACTTC. This codes for CSVDGPETQYF. This sequence joins TRBV29-1 and TRBJ2-5, with D uncertain. The V end lost 3 bases, the J end lost 4 bases, and 6 bases lay between the germline ends. Per germline, CDR1 SQVTM and CDR2 ANQGSEA. The CDR3 runs to 11 residues.

This clonotype was counted between two and nine times. The rearrangement uses TRBV12-3 or TRBV12-4 and TRBJ1-5; D perhaps matches TRBD1 (5 bases). V gave up 6 bases and J gave up 2 bases, with 11 bases separating them. The CDR3 sequence is 14 residues long. The DNA of the CDR3 is TGTGCCAGCAGCTCAGGGTCGGGCAATCAGCCCCAGCATTTT. Translating it yields CASSSGSGNQPQHF.

The CDR3 spells CASSPLSGVEQYF. As DNA, the CDR3 is TGTGCCAGCAGCCCCCTATCAGGAGTCGAGCAGTACTTC. J is TRBJ2-7 and V is TRBV14; no definite D call. Germline V gene data show CDR1 as SGHDN and CDR2 as FVKESK. Trimming took 4 bases from V and 6 from J, leaving 13 bases between them. This CDR3 is 13 amino acids long.

This clonotype was counted between two and nine times. The chain employs TRBV24-1 and TRBJ2-2; tentatively, D is TRBD1 (6 bases). Trimming left V 4 bases short and J 0 bases short, with 17 bases between. Germline loops: CDR1 KGHDR, CDR2 SFDVKD. This CDR3 has 18 amino acids. CDR3 sequence (DNA): TGTGCCACCAGTGACCCCACCCCACAGGGCCCGAACACCGGGGAGCTGTTTTTT. Residues: CATSDPTPQGPNTGELFF.

This rearrangement joins TRBV12-3 or TRBV12-4 to TRBJ2-7; the match to TRBD1 covers 8 bases. The length of the CDR3 is 15 residues. V lost 6 bases to trimming and J lost 5 bases; unmatched junction nucleotides: 12. CDR3 sequence: CASSHTRQGSHEQYF. The CDR3 region has the DNA TGTGCCAGCAGCCACACAAGACAGGGGAGCCACGAGCAGTACTTC.

The chain has TRBV29-1 and TRBJ1-1; D gene unclear. The CDR3 covers 15 residues. The germline CDR1 and CDR2 sequences are SQVTM and ANQGSEA. V lost 5 bases and J 0 bases, leaving 16 bases between the germline ends. The DNA of the CDR3 is TGCAGCGTTCAACGCCGGCAGACCCTGAACACTGAAGCTTTCTTT. It codes for CSVQRRQTLNTEAFF. The full variable domain, rest sourced from reference TRBV29-1 and TRBJ1-1, is SAVISQKPSRDICQRGTSLTIQCQVDSQVTMMFWYRQQPGQSLTLIATANQGSEATYESGFVIDKFPISRPNLTFSTLTVSNMSPEDSSIYLCSVQRRQTLNTEAFFGQGTRLTVV.

This clonotype was observed a few times. The chain has TRBV11-1 and TRBJ1-2; D perhaps matches TRBD1 (6 bases). Germline CDR1 SGHAT, CDR2 FQDESV (reference sequence). Deletions cut 1 base from V and 5 bases from J, with 14 bases between. The CDR3 extends over 15 amino acids. CDR3 in DNA: TGTGCCAGCAGCTTAGGAGGTGGACAGAGATATGGCTACACCTTC. Translated, it gives CASSLGGGQRYGYTF.

The V gene is TRBV29-1, the J gene TRBJ1-1, with D tentatively TRBD1 (6 bases). Trimming stripped 7 bases from V and 1 base from J, with 19 bases between. The CDR3 has 15 residues. Per germline, CDR1 SQVTM and CDR2 ANQGSEA. CDR3 loop: CSAGGAGAPNTEAFF. For the CDR3, the DNA is TGCAGCGCCGGGGGGGCAGGGGCCCCGAACACTGAAGCTTTCTTT.

This clonotype was seen more than once but under ten times. The chain links TRBV20-1 to TRBJ2-2; tentative D call: TRBD2 (5 bases). Trimming took 0 bases from V and 2 from J, leaving 7 bases between them. The CDR3 contains 14 residues. Germline CDR1 is DFQATT and CDR2 is SNEGSKA (reference sequence). CDR3 region: CSAREWTNTGELFF. The CDR3, as DNA: TGCAGTGCTAGAGAATGGACTAACACCGGGGAGCTGTTTTTT.

The chain couples TRBV6-1 to TRBJ1-5; D may be TRBD1 (5 bases). Trimming pared 4 bases from V and 4 bases from J, leaving 8 bases between. Germline CDR1 reads MNHNS; CDR2 reads SASEGT. The CDR3 consists of 13 residues. CDR3 sequence: CASSGTFNQPQHF. The CDR3, as DNA: TGTGCCAGCAGTGGGACATTTAATCAGCCCCAGCATTTT.

The chain combines TRBV19 with TRBJ1-5; D is perhaps TRBD1 (5 bases). CDR1 LNHDA and CDR2 SQIVND come from the germline V gene (reference sequence). The V end lost 5 bases, the J end lost 7 bases, and 12 bases lay between the germline ends. The CDR3 totals 13 residues. The CDR3 nucleotides are TGTGCCAGTAGTTTCAGGGTAGCGCAGCCCCAGCATTTT. It codes for CASSFRVAQPQHF.

The chain recombines TRBV20-1 with TRBJ1-3; D remains unclear. This CDR3 spans 15 amino acids. CDR1 DFQATT and CDR2 SNEGSKA come from the germline V gene (reference sequence). Trimming stripped 2 bases from V and 0 bases from J, with 11 bases between. CDR3 in DNA: TGCAGTGCTAGAATCCCCGGGCCCTCTGGAAACACCATATATTTT. The encoded protein is CSARIPGPSGNTIYF.

This clonotype came up a few times. This chain joins TRBV3-1 and TRBJ1-1; D unresolved. CDR3 length: 16 amino acids. V shed 0 bases and J shed 1 base, with 12 bases lying between them. The germline V gene has CDR1 LGHDT and CDR2 YNNKEL (reference sequence). The CDR3 DNA sequence: TGTGCCAGCAGCCAAGATACATGGCGGGGGAACACTGAAGCTTTCTTT. This gives the protein CASSQDTWRGNTEAFF.

The chain combines TRBV5-1 with TRBJ2-5; the D gene is possibly TRBD2 (5 bases). The CDR3 contains 14 residues. Germline-derived CDR1 and CDR2 are SGHRS and YFSETQ. The V end was cut by 3 bases, the J end by 1 base, with 10 bases between. CDR3 nucleotides: TGCGCCAGCAGCTCCTTAGCGACCCAAGAGACCCAGTACTTC. Its protein product is CASSSLATQETQYF.

The V call is TRBV20-1, the J call TRBJ2-1; 7 bases are shared with TRBD1. Looked up from germline, CDR1 is DFQATT and CDR2 is SNEGSKA (reference sequence). The CDR3 contains 14 residues. Trimming cost V 5 bases and J 7 bases; bases outside gene matches: 11. The CDR3 here is CSAFVTGAGNEQFF. In DNA, the CDR3 is TGCAGTGCTTTCGTTACAGGGGCTGGTAATGAGCAGTTCTTC.

The CDR3 here is CASSFSSVSTDTQYF. In nucleotides, the CDR3 is TGTGCCAGCAGCTTTAGCAGCGTTAGCACAGATACGCAGTATTTT. This sequence joins TRBV7-2 and TRBJ2-3; D gene unclear. Germline V gene lookup returns CDR1 SGHTA and CDR2 FQGNSA. The CDR3 consists of 15 residues. V lost 3 bases and J 0 bases, leaving 10 bases between the germline ends.